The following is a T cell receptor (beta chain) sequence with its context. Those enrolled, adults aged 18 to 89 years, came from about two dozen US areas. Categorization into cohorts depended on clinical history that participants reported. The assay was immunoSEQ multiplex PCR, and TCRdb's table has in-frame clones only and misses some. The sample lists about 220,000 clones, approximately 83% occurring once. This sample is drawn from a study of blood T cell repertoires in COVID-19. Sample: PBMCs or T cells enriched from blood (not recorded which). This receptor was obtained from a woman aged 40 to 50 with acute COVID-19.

The CDR3 coding sequence is TGTGCCAGTAGTAGGGACAGGGAACGCGAGCAGTACTTC. Amino acids: CASSRDREREQYF. V gene TRBV19 combines with J gene TRBJ2-7, with 9 bases that match TRBD1. The CDR3 length is 13 residues. The germline CDR1 and CDR2 sequences are LNHDA and SQIVND (reference sequence). The junction had 4 bases not matched to a gene; V was cut back by 4 bases and J by 6 bases.